This TCR beta chain stems from a study of T cell responses to AZD1222 COVID-19 vaccine. The assay was immunoSEQ multiplex PCR, and TCRdb's table has in-frame clones only and misses some. The repertoire holds around 120,000 clones, with about 91% as singletons. Remarks on this clone: Its antigen is currently unknown.

Per the germline V gene, CDR1 is MNHEY and CDR2 is SVGEGT. This CDR3 comprises 18 residues. Trimming cost V 0 bases and J 2 bases, with 17 bases left between them. Whole-study findings and limits: Only a handful of AZD1222 recipients were seropositive at baseline.

This chain connects TRBV6-2 or TRBV6-3 to TRBJ1-5; D possibly corresponds to TRBD1 (5 bases). This receptor was obtained from an adult in good health. Sequences were derived from peripheral blood, sampled on day 0 of AZD1222 vaccination. CDR3 in amino acids: CASSYSRGSGYGNQPQHF. The CDR3 DNA follows: TGTGCCAGCAGTTACTCGAGGGGTTCGGGATACGGCAATCAGCCCCAGCATTTT.